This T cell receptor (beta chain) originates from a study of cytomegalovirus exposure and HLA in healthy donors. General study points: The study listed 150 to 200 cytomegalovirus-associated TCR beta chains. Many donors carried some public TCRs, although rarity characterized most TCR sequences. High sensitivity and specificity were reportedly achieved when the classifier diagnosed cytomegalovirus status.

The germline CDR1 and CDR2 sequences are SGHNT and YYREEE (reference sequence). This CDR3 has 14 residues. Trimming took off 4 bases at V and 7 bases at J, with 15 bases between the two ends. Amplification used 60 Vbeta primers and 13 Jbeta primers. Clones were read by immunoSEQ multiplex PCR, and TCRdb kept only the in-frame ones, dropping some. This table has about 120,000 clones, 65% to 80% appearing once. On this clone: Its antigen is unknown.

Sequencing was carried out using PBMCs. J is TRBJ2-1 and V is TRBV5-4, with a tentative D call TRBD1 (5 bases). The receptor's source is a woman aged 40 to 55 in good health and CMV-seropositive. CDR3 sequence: CASSSRRQGNEQFF. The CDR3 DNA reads TGTGCCAGCAGCAGCCGTCGGCAGGGTAATGAGCAGTTCTTC.